The next 25 T cell receptor beta chains were all read from a single sample in a study of T cell responses to AZD1222 COVID-19 vaccine. TCRdb keeps only in-frame clones here, not all; method: immunoSEQ multiplex PCR. The sample holds over 120,000 clones; approximately 88% are singletons and the top ten take 5.4%. The source material was peripheral blood, sampled 28 days after the second dose of the MenACWY control vaccine. The receptor set was obtained from an adult who received the MenACWY meningococcal vaccine as a control.

This clone is a singleton in its sample. The rearrangement links TRBV3-1 (or the pseudogene TRBV3-2) to TRBJ2-5; tentative D call: TRBD1 (5 bases). Germline CDR1 reads LGHDT; CDR2 reads YNNKEL (reference sequence). The CDR3 runs 15 residues. V was trimmed by 0 bases and J by 4 bases, leaving 12 bases between them. In DNA form, the CDR3 reads TGTGCCAGCAGCCAAGACATGGGGCGGACAGAGACCCAGTACTTC. Amino acids: CASSQDMGRTETQYF.

The chain recombines TRBV7-6 with TRBJ2-7, with 10 bases lining up with TRBD1. Germline assignment: CDR1 SGHVS and CDR2 FNYEAQ. V was pared by 5 bases and J by 10 bases, with 14 bases of the junction left unmatched. The CDR3 loop spans 15 amino acids. CDR3 residues: CASSALGQGGSVQYF. CDR3 bases: TGTGCCAGCAGCGCCCTCGGACAGGGGGGTTCGGTACAGTACTTC.

The CDR3 loop is CASSRRREYSNQPQHF. DNA of the CDR3: TGTGCCAGCAGCCGTCGAAGGGAGTATAGCAATCAGCCCCAGCATTTT. The gene calls are TRBV5-6 and TRBJ1-5, with D unclear. Between the trimmed V and J ends, which lost 4 bases and 0 bases, there was a span of 14 bases. CDR1 is SGHDT and CDR2 is YYEEEE in the germline V gene. The CDR3 covers 16 residues.

This clone was observed a few times. V usage is TRBV15 and J usage is TRBJ1-4; 10 bases are shared with TRBD1. Germline trimming cut 7 bases from V and 4 bases from J; bases unmatched to any gene: 6. Germline values: CDR1 LNHNV, CDR2 YYDKDF (reference sequence). The CDR3 extends over 15 amino acids. CDR3 coding DNA: TGTGCCACCACCAATAGGGACAGGGGTAATGAAAAACTGTTTTTT. It is translated as CATTNRDRGNEKLFF. The variable domain in full, with the rest retrieved from reference TRBV15 and TRBJ1-4, is DAMVIQNPRYQVTQFGKPVTLSCSQTLNHNVMYWYQQKSSQAPKLLFHYYDKDFNNEADTPDNFQSRRPNTSFCFLDIRSPGLGDTAMYLCATTNRDRGNEKLFFGSGTQLSVL.

The CDR3 here is CASSVRPQETQYF. The CDR3 DNA sequence: TGTGCCAGCAGCGTCCGACCCCAAGAGACCCAGTACTTC. The gene calls are TRBV9 and TRBJ2-5; D call uncertain. The V end was cut by 2 bases, the J end by 1 base, with 6 bases between. CDR3 length: 13 residues. Germline V lookup: CDR1 SGDLS, CDR2 YYNGEE.

With regard to this clone: The junction departs from germline at one end; a sequencing error may be responsible. The V call is TRBV7-7, the J call TRBJ2-7, with 8 bases that match TRBD1. The CDR3 consists of 13 residues. CDR1 SSHAT and CDR2 FNYEAQ come from the germline V gene (reference sequence). DNA of the CDR3: TGTGCTAGCAGGAGACAGGGGATCTACGAGCAGTACTTC. Its translation is CASRRQGIYEQYF.

This chain joins TRBV11-3 and TRBJ1-1; no firm D call. Looked up from germline, CDR1 is SGHNT and CDR2 is YENEEA. The CDR3 totals 12 residues. V was shortened by 3 bases and J by 5 bases, with 7 bases between the two germline ends. The CDR3 is CASSFSGTEAFF. CDR3 DNA sequence: TGTGCCAGCAGCTTTAGTGGGACTGAAGCTTTCTTT.

J is TRBJ2-7 and V is TRBV5-4; D is undetermined. Germline V gives CDR1 SGHNT, CDR2 YYREEE (reference sequence). The V end lost 0 bases, the J end lost 5 bases, and 12 bases lay between the germline ends. The CDR3 is 14 amino acids. Written as DNA, the CDR3 is TGTGCCAGCAGCTTGGTGGGTCTCGAGAACGAGCAGTACTTC. Its protein product is CASSLVGLENEQYF.

This chain joins TRBV2 and TRBJ1-2; D possibly corresponds to TRBD1 (6 bases). Trimming stripped 6 bases from V and 2 bases from J, with 13 bases between. CDR3 length equals 14 residues. In germline, CDR1 is SNHLY, CDR2 FYNNEI. DNA for the CDR3: TGTGCCAGCAGGAGGGGCGACAGGAACTATGGCTACACCTTC. Translating gives CASRRGDRNYGYTF.

The chain joins TRBV4-1 to TRBJ1-3; no firm D call. Trimming removed 8 bases at V and 2 bases at J, with 13 bases between. In germline, CDR1 is MGHRA, CDR2 YSYEKL. The CDR3 has 14 amino acids. DNA for the CDR3: TGCGCCAGCCGATCGTCGGGGACTGGAAACACCATATATTTT. This gives the protein CASRSSGTGNTIYF.

CDR3 amino acids: CASSLGLEAYGYTF. Here the CDR3 DNA reads TGTGCCAGCAGTTTGGGACTTGAGGCTTATGGCTACACCTTC. V gene TRBV9 combines with J gene TRBJ1-2, with D maybe TRBD1 (5 bases). Germline V gene lookup returns CDR1 SGDLS and CDR2 YYNGEE. Trimming took off 5 bases at V and 5 bases at J, with 16 bases between the two ends. The CDR3 has 14 residues.

The gene calls are TRBV5-1 and TRBJ1-2; possible D gene TRBD1, 5 bases. V lost 4 bases, J lost 3 bases, and 13 bases lay in between. Per the germline V gene, CDR1 is SGHRS and CDR2 is YFSETQ. This CDR3 spans 14 amino acids. DNA for the CDR3: TGCGCCAGCAGCCGTGACGGGGGTGACTATGGCTACACCTTC. Its protein product is CASSRDGGDYGYTF.

The chain is built from TRBV7-3 and TRBJ1-1; 8 bases are a match to TRBD1. Germline V gene data show CDR1 as SGHTA and CDR2 as FQGTGA. Trimming removed 5 bases from V and 9 bases from J; junction bases left unmatched: 8. This CDR3 is built from 13 residues. This CDR3 reads CASSASQGAQAFF. CDR3 bases: TGTGCCAGCAGCGCCAGTCAGGGGGCCCAAGCTTTCTTT. Variable domain in full (rest from reference TRBV7-3 and TRBJ1-1): GAGVSQTPSNKVTEKGKYVELRCDPISGHTALYWYRQSLGQGPEFLIYFQGTGAADDSGLPNDRFFAVRPEGSVSTLKIQRTERGDSAVYLCASSASQGAQAFFGQGTRLTVV.

The CDR3 sequence: CASSFSQGAETQYF. The CDR3 DNA reads TGTGCCAGCAGTTTTTCTCAGGGCGCGGAGACCCAGTACTTC. This chain connects TRBV3-1 (or the pseudogene TRBV3-2) to TRBJ2-5, with D possibly TRBD1 on 5 matching bases. V was pared by 6 bases and J by 5 bases, with 16 bases between. From germline, CDR1 is LGHDT and CDR2 YNNKEL (reference sequence). This CDR3 is 14 amino acids long.

The chain is built from TRBV30 and TRBJ1-1, with D hard to call. Trimming took off 2 bases at V and 4 bases at J, with 11 bases between the two ends. The CDR3 runs 13 residues. Germline V gene lookup returns CDR1 GTSNPN and CDR2 SVGIG (reference sequence). CDR3 protein: CAWSKPWGTEAFF. The CDR3 bases are TGTGCCTGGAGTAAACCGTGGGGCACTGAAGCTTTCTTT. The whole variable domain, filled in from reference TRBV30 and TRBJ1-1, reads SQTIHQWPATLVQPVGSPLSLECTVEGTSNPNLYWYRQAAGRGLQLLFYSVGIGQISSEVPQNLSASRPQDRQFILSSKKLLLSDSGFYLCAWSKPWGTEAFFGQGTRLTVV.

V gene TRBV7-2 combines with J gene TRBJ1-2; D might be TRBD1 (6 bases). Germline V gives CDR1 SGHTA, CDR2 FQGNSA. Trimming pared 3 bases from V and 3 bases from J, leaving 11 bases between. The CDR3 is 14 residues long. The CDR3: CASSFGQQYYGYTF. CDR3 sequence (DNA): TGTGCCAGCAGCTTTGGACAGCAGTACTATGGCTACACCTTC.

This chain connects TRBV6-5 to TRBJ1-3; 7 nucleotides match TRBD1. Germline CDR1 reads MNHEY; CDR2 reads SVGAGI. With 5 bases clipped from V and 2 bases from J, the junction kept 6 bases outside the gene matches. The CDR3 is made up of 15 amino acids. The CDR3 loop is CASSNRQGAGNTIYF. As DNA, the CDR3 is TGTGCCAGCAGTAACAGACAGGGAGCTGGAAACACCATATATTTT.

V gene TRBV5-4 combines with J gene TRBJ1-1; 7 nucleotides line up with TRBD1. The trim removed 5 bases at V and 9 bases at J, leaving 16 bases unmatched. Germline V gene sequence: CDR1 SGHNT, CDR2 YYREEE (reference sequence). The CDR3 runs 15 residues. CDR3 in amino acids: CASREPGQLAPKAFF. For the CDR3, the DNA is TGTGCCAGCAGGGAACCGGGACAGCTGGCCCCGAAAGCTTTCTTT.

As for this clone: The same CDR3 can be traced to other DNA sequences in this sample. The chain has TRBV11-2 and TRBJ1-2; D unresolved. The V and J ends lost 5 bases and 2 bases respectively, with 9 bases between them. Germline CDR1 and CDR2: SGHAT and FQNNGV. The CDR3 contains 13 residues. CDR3 region: CASSPTVNYGYTF. The CDR3, as DNA: TGTGCCAGCAGCCCCACAGTAAACTATGGCTACACCTTC.

With respect to this clone: This sample includes further DNA sequences coding for the same CDR3. The rearrangement uses TRBV9 and TRBJ1-1; D gene unclear. Germline values: CDR1 SGDLS, CDR2 YYNGEE. CDR3 length equals 13 residues. The V gene lost 2 bases and the J gene lost 1 base, with 6 bases spanning the gap. CDR3 residues: CASSVSPNTEAFF. The CDR3 nucleotides are TGTGCCAGCAGCGTTTCCCCGAACACTGAAGCTTTCTTT.

The chain has TRBV5-1 and TRBJ2-3, with a tentative D call TRBD2 (6 bases). CDR1 is SGHRS, CDR2 YFSETQ, per germline. CDR3 length equals 15 residues. Trimming pared 3 bases from V and 9 bases from J, leaving 20 bases between. DNA of the CDR3: TGCGCCAGCAGCTCTCTAGAGGCCGGCGGGGACACGCAGTATTTT. The encoded protein is CASSSLEAGGDTQYF.

This rearrangement joins TRBV4-2 to TRBJ1-1, with a possible D match to TRBD1 (5 bases). There are 15 residues in the CDR3. Germline V gives CDR1 LGHNA, CDR2 YNFKEQ. V gave up 1 base and J gave up 1 base, with 10 bases separating them. The CDR3 nucleotides are TGTGCCAGCAGCCAAGGGAGGGGCCGGAACACTGAAGCTTTCTTT. Its translation is CASSQGRGRNTEAFF.

This chain connects TRBV6-5 to TRBJ1-3; no definite D call. The germline gives CDR1 MNHEY, CDR2 SVGAGI. V dropped 5 bases and J dropped 4 bases, with 9 bases sitting between them. The CDR3 has 13 residues. CDR3 region: CASSPNIGNTIYF. DNA for the CDR3: TGTGCCAGCAGTCCCAACATAGGAAACACCATATATTTT.

V gene TRBV6-2 or TRBV6-3 combines with J gene TRBJ1-2; D possibly corresponds to TRBD1 (6 bases). Germline V gene data show CDR1 as MNHEY and CDR2 as SVGEGT. The CDR3 loop spans 12 amino acids. The germline V and J ends were trimmed by 5 bases and 4 bases, with 8 bases remaining between them. The CDR3: CASSADSYGYTF. The CDR3 DNA is TGTGCCAGCAGTGCGGACAGCTATGGCTACACCTTC.

The chain combines TRBV24-1 with TRBJ2-1; D uncertain. The CDR3 sequence is 13 residues long. Germline V lookup: CDR1 KGHDR, CDR2 SFDVKD. Deletions cut 9 bases from V and 8 bases from J, with 16 bases between. The CDR3 protein is CATADPALHEQFF. The CDR3 DNA reads as TGTGCCACCGCCGATCCAGCCCTACATGAGCAGTTCTTC.